The clone carrying this T cell receptor (beta chain) was seen a handful of times. The antigen is not known. This sample was included in a study of CD8 T cells in ankylosing spondylitis. Notes on the study in general: Relatively scarce in peripheral blood, disease-linked clones were CD8+. In ankylosing spondylitis patients, matched synovial fluid reportedly showed significant enrichment of disease-linked clones. Seemingly distinctive of ankylosing spondylitis blood was a TCR beta motif formed by eight highly homologous variants. Certain motif variants had earlier been reported in reactive arthritis synovial fluid and blood.

CDR3 length: 13 residues. V trimming: 9 bases; J trimming: 8 bases; junction bases outside the gene matches: 13. Germline-derived CDR1 and CDR2 are MNHEY and SMNVEV (reference sequence). Molecular-barcoded quantitative 5'-RACE produced these TCR beta libraries. TCRdb re-analysed the 5' RACE reads in MiXCR, keeping a single row per CDR3 protein. Of tens of thousands of distinct CDR3 sequences in the sample, about 9% were seen once. Sequencing was carried out using blood, either unsorted or a sorted T cell fraction (not recorded which). This TCR came from a male donor with ankylosing spondylitis. This chain links TRBV27 with TRBJ2-7, with 7 bases lining up with TRBD1. The CDR3: CASSYRGRYKQYF. CDR3 DNA: TGTGCCAGTTCCTACAGGGGAAGGTACAAGCAGTACTTC.